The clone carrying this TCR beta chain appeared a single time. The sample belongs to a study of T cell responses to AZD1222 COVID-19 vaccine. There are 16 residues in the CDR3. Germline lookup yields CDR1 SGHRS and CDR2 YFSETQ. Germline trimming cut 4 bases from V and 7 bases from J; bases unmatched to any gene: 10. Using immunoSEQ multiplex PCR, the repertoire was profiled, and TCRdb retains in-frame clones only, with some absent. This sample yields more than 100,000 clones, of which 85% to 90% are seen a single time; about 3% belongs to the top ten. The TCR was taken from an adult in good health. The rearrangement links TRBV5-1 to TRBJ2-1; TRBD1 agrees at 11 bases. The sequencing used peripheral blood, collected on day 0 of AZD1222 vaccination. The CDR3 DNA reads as TGCGCCAGCAGCACCGGTTGGACAGGGGGCGTAAATGAGCAGTTCTTC. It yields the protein CASSTGWTGGVNEQFF.